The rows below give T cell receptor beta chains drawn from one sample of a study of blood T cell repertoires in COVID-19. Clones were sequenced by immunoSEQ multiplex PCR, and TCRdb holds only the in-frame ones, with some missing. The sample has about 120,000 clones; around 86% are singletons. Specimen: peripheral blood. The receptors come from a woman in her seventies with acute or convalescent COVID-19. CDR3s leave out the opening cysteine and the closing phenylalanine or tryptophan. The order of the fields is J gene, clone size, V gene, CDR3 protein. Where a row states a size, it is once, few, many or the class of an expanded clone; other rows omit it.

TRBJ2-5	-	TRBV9	ASSVVQGETQY
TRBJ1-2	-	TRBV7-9	ASSTAAESYGYT
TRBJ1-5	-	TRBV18	ASSPGQSNQPQH
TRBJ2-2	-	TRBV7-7	ASSTGTGEAGELF
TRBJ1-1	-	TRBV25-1	ASRGKGNVGAF
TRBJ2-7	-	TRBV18	ASSPRLAGGDYEQY
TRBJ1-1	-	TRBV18	ASSPSENTEAF
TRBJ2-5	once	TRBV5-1	ASSLSGGGALSETQY
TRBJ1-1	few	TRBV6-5	ASTTTPGARTEAF
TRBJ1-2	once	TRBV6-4	ASRDSGVGESGYT
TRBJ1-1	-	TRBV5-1	ASSLTGGSDTEAF
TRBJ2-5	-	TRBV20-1	SASLAGGPGETQY
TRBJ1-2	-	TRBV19	ASSTAGTGVKGYT
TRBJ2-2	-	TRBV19	ASSRGQGAGTGELF
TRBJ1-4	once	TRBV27	ASSRGGSNEKLF
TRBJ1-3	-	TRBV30	AWSVSRSSGNTIY
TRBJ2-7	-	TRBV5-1	ASSKRQGTSGGSSYEQY
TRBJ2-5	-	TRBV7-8	ASRRGGQETQY
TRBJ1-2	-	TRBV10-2	ASSVQVAIYGYT
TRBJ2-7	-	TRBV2	ASNKGLTDEQY
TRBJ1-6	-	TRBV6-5	ASSWDRGSYNSPLH
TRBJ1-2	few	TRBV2	ASSEGDRGSYGYT
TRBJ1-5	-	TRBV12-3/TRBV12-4	ASKLQGTQPQH
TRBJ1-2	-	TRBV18	ASSLREGPNYGYT
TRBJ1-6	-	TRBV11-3	ASSLQGSSPLH
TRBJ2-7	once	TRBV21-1	ASSGKVGQGTYEQY
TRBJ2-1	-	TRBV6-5	ASSTLPLSGNEQF
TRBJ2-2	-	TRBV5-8	ASSFVPYTGELF
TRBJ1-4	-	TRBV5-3	ARSLSNRSDRVEEKLF
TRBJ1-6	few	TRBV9	ASSNHGQGADSPLH
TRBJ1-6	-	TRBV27	ASSPWVREPIPSPLH
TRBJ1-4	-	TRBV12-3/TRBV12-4	ASRIRYEKLF
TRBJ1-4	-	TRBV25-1	ASGDRSANEKLF
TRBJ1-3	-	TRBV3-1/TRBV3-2	ASSQPGPGNTIY
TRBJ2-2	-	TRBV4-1	ASSPSAGGTGELF
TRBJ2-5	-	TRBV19	ASSIGQGPQETQY
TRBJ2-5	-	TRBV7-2	ASSFGQGQETQY
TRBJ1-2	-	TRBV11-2	ASSLDPQGGGYT
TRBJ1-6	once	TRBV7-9	ASSSDRGSYNSPLH
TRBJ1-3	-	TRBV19	ASSITGTVHSGNTIY
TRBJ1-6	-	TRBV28	ASSFSQGYNSPLH
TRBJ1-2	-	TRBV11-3	ASSLQGEGYT